These T cell receptor beta chains were read from a single sample in a study of cytomegalovirus exposure and HLA in healthy donors. Only in-frame clones appear in the TCRdb table, and some are missing; sequencing was by immunoSEQ multiplex PCR. The data contain about 82,000 clones, roughly 70% of them seen just once; the ten biggest clones take up more than 8%. What was sequenced was PBMCs. The source is a man aged 35 to 55 in good health and CMV-seropositive. The CDR3 runs from the conserved cysteine through the conserved F or W. The size field is filled for only some rows; it gives once, few, many or a size class.

v_gene	abundance	CDR3aa
TRBV7-9	NA	CASTLAGAADTQYF
TRBV7-2	NA	CASSLGPGGNTGELFF
TRBV7-2	NA	CASSPSTELNTEAFF
TRBV16	NA	CASSQWDSNYGYTF
TRBV7-6	NA	CASSPTGGGYGYTF
TRBV7-9	once	CASGNQGTGNSPLHF
TRBV4-1	once	CASSQSSGGYNEQFF
TRBV18	NA	CASSPTTGSEPQHF
TRBV7-8	NA	CASSLVGAYTNTGELFF
TRBV27	NA	CASIYTDLGRKDTQYF
TRBV5-1	few	CASSFWGGNEQFF
TRBV4-1	once	CASSQGGYEQYF
TRBV9	NA	CASSAGAGGYNEQFF
TRBV9	few	CASSSLGTDTQYF
TRBV6-1	NA	CASSEDRVEQYF
TRBV15	NA	CATSAQGAGEQFF
TRBV9	NA	CASTRGTGDNQPQHF
TRBV6-1	NA	CASKSGTGSYNEQFF
TRBV30	once	CAWSAGASQPQHF
TRBV6-1	NA	CASSAGTKSLPATQYF
TRBV15	NA	CATSRRQGSEQYF
TRBV5-6	few	CASSLGPSGGTDTQYF
TRBV5-1	NA	CASRLRDRGVYEQYF
TRBV7-9	NA	CASSYRGLNQPQHF
TRBV9	NA	CASSVDTGTNTEAFF
TRBV5-1	NA	CASSGLQGDQETQYF
TRBV5-1	NA	CASSTTGVQFF
TRBV9	NA	CASSVLLGGSSYNEQFF
TRBV7-3	NA	CASSLTMGAGQEETQYF
TRBV7-6	NA	CASSPGTVQGSGANVLTF
TRBV5-1	NA	CASSLDGLGRWDIQYF
TRBV9	few	CASSGTGGRETQYF
TRBV5-4	NA	CASSPARTGAGNTIYF
TRBV10-3	NA	CAISDSGTGTSPLHF
TRBV2	NA	CASSAWDREAFF
TRBV7-2	NA	CASSLVAGTGGNEQFF
TRBV15	NA	CATSRDALSGNTIYF
TRBV2	many	CASSGWQGLDGYTF
TRBV9	NA	CASSTGAGYGYTF
TRBV7-6	NA	CASSLVGGRVAGELFF
TRBV30	NA	CAWTGQSPQKLFF
TRBV15	NA	CATSRDRGQGSNTEAFF
TRBV18	few	CASSPPSLNTEAFF
TRBV28	NA	CASSLLGGYEQYF
TRBV6-1	NA	CASSQGLAGETQYF
TRBV28	NA	CASSLLLQDTQYF
TRBV7-9	NA	CASNPIGAPRGTDTQYF
TRBV6-1	NA	CASSEYIHEINQPQHF
TRBV7-3	NA	CASSLNGGRIADTQYF
TRBV11-2	NA	CASSFVYGGETEAFF
TRBV27	NA	CASSLYAPIVEMNTEAFF
TRBV7-6	NA	CASSPYRDRDNYGYTF
TRBV18	NA	CASSPGDYNTEAFF
TRBV5-1	NA	CASTWTPGGMNTEAFF
TRBV5-6	NA	CASSLWGPTEAFF
TRBV30	once	CAWSSRPYGYTF
TRBV5-1	NA	CASSLGGAGVGTGRAYEQYF